The T cell receptor beta chain under discussion was sequenced for a study of cytomegalovirus exposure and HLA in healthy donors. Study observations and caveats: Based on reports, TCR beta sequences accurately predicted HLA-A and HLA-B alleles for most subjects. According to a later analysis, donors in an Asian-associated ancestry cluster reportedly had fewer N-insertions than the roughly 720-donor mean.

Primers: 60 Vbeta forward and 13 Jbeta reverse. TCRdb's copy holds only in-frame clones and misses some; the assay was immunoSEQ multiplex PCR. The profile shows roughly 180,000 clones, around 81% of them singletons. On this clone: Its antigen remains unknown.

The sequenced material came from PBMCs. The sequence derives from a woman under 30 in good health and CMV-seropositive.

The DNA of the CDR3 is TGTGCCAGCAGCTTAGACCACGACAGGACGCAGTATTTT. As protein: CASSLDHDRTQYF. V usage is TRBV11-2 and J usage is TRBJ2-3; maybe TRBD1 (6 bases). CDR1 and CDR2 from the germline V gene are SGHAT and FQNNGV. The CDR3 loop spans 13 amino acids. The germline V and J ends were trimmed by 0 bases and 9 bases, with 10 bases remaining between them.